The following is a T cell receptor (beta chain) sequence with its context. This CDR3 region has 13 residues. Germline loops: CDR1 ENHRY, CDR2 SYGVKD. Trimming stripped 10 bases from V and 1 base from J, with 13 bases between. Sequencing used immunoSEQ multiplex PCR; TCRdb keeps in-frame clones, though not all of them. The table shows more than 250,000 clones, with roughly 80% occurring only once. This record belongs to a study of blood T cell repertoires in COVID-19. Study-level information: T cells, B-cell-depleted T cells, or PBMCs provided the cDNA or gDNA that served as material.

The sequence derives from a man in his forties or fifties who had been exposed to COVID-19. Source material: PBMCs or T cells enriched from blood (not recorded which). V and J are TRBV10-3 and TRBJ1-1; possibly TRBD1 for D (6 bases). CDR3: CATLRQENTEAFF. The CDR3 DNA follows: TGTGCCACGTTACGACAGGAGAACACTGAAGCTTTCTTT.